Following are 7 T cell receptor beta chains from one sample sequenced in a study of blood T cell repertoires in COVID-19. Assay used: immunoSEQ multiplex PCR; TCRdb lists only in-frame clones, some missing. Of some 76,000 clones listed, 86% were seen once; the top ten hold approximately 17%. Material for sequencing was peripheral blood. The origin of the receptors is an elderly man in a cohort sampled during active COVID-19.

The chain is built from TRBV7-2 and TRBJ1-2; no definite D call. V shed 4 bases and J shed 4 bases, with 7 bases lying between them. The germline V gene encodes CDR1 SGHTA and CDR2 FQGNSA. This CDR3 is 12 amino acids long. The DNA of the CDR3 is TGTGCCAGCAGCTCACTCCTCTATGGCTACACCTTC. This encodes CASSSLLYGYTF. Full variable domain (outside the CDR3, taken from reference TRBV7-2 and TRBJ1-2): GAGVSQSPSNKVTEKGKDVELRCDPISGHTALYWYRQSLGQGLEFLIYFQGNSAPDKSGLPSDRFSAERTGGSVSTLTIQRTQQEDSAVYLCASSSLLYGYTFGSGTRLTVV.

The rearrangement links TRBV2 to TRBJ1-6; 7 bases line up with TRBD1. V lost 4 bases to trimming and J lost 7 bases; unmatched junction nucleotides: 7. Germline CDR1 reads SNHLY; CDR2 reads FYNNEI. This CDR3 has 15 residues. Here the CDR3 reads CASSVDRVTNSPLHF. CDR3 sequence (DNA): TGTGCCAGCAGTGTAGACAGGGTGACCAATTCACCCCTCCACTTT.

The rearrangement links TRBV12-3 or TRBV12-4 to TRBJ2-7; D is unresolved. The CDR3 totals 13 residues. With 1 base removed from V and 2 bases from J, the gap between germline ends came to 6 bases. Written as DNA, the CDR3 is TGTGCCAGCAGTTTAGGATACACCTACGAGCAGTACTTC. As protein: CASSLGYTYEQYF.

The chain recombines TRBV5-6 with TRBJ2-5; 8 positions agree with TRBD1. The CDR3 extends over 16 amino acids. The germline V gene has CDR1 SGHDT and CDR2 YYEEEE. J was trimmed by 4 bases and V by 4 bases; bases with no gene match: 12. CDR3 amino acids: CASSASRDRWRETQYF. The CDR3 region has the DNA TGTGCCAGCAGCGCAAGCCGGGACAGGTGGCGAGAGACCCAGTACTTC.

The rearrangement joins TRBV3-1 (or the pseudogene TRBV3-2) to TRBJ2-1; 9 bases map to TRBD1. The junction had 3 bases not matched to a gene; V was cut back by 6 bases and J by 0 bases. Germline V gene data show CDR1 as LGHDT and CDR2 as YNNKEL (reference sequence). The CDR3 is 15 residues long. CDR3 residues: CASRGDRDSYNEQFF. In nucleotides, the CDR3 is TGTGCCAGCAGGGGGGACAGGGACTCCTACAATGAGCAGTTCTTC.

With regard to this clone: The identical CDR3 is also encoded by other nucleotide sequences in the sample. The chain links TRBV27 to TRBJ2-5; D perhaps matches TRBD2 (6 bases). Germline loops: CDR1 MNHEY, CDR2 SMNVEV (reference sequence). The CDR3 contains 14 residues. Trimming took off 3 bases at V and 5 bases at J, with 13 bases between the two ends. For the CDR3, the DNA is TGTGCCAGCAGTTTCGCGGGGTCCGGGGAGACCCAGTACTTC. Its protein product is CASSFAGSGETQYF.

This chain links TRBV28 with TRBJ1-3; 8 bases are shared with TRBD1. Losses at the gene ends were 5 bases for V and 1 base for J; bases not matched to a gene: 10. The CDR3 spans 17 residues. The germline V gene encodes CDR1 MDHEN and CDR2 SYDVKM. CDR3 region: CASSHLDRARSGNTIYF. The CDR3 DNA is TGTGCCAGCAGTCATTTGGACAGGGCTCGTTCTGGAAACACCATATATTTT.